Reported below is one TCR beta chain. Its antigen is unidentified. CDR3 length: 14 residues. CDR1 is LNHDA and CDR2 is SQIVND in the germline V gene (reference sequence). Trimming took 4 bases from V and 4 from J; bases not matched to a gene: 4. It was with random hexamers that 0.5 to 1 ug RNA was reverse transcribed. Across 54 Vbeta and 13 Jbeta, immunoSEQ multiplex PCR amplified TCR beta CDR3. TCRdb reanalysed the immunoSEQ multiplex PCR reads using MiXCR and keeps one entry per CDR3 protein. This sample carries about 180,000 distinct CDR3 sequences, about 94% of them seen once, and the ten largest clones take more than 0.08%. The data are from a study of CD8 T cells in Susac syndrome. CD8+ and CD4+ T cells from blood underwent TCR beta sequencing. The study, taken as a whole, reports: Clonal expansion was not observed in the Susac syndrome CD4+ T cell repertoires.

The sequence was collected from a human donor with Susac syndrome. The chain employs TRBV19 and TRBJ2-5; 9 positions match TRBD1. The material sequenced was CD4+ T cells from PBMCs. CDR3 loop: CASSTQGAAETQYF. The CDR3 coding sequence is TGTGCCAGTAGTACACAGGGGGCCGCAGAGACCCAGTACTTC.